What follows describes a single T cell receptor (beta chain). Other DNA sequences in the same sample also yield this CDR3. Only in-frame clones appear in the TCRdb table, and some are missing; sequencing was by immunoSEQ multiplex PCR. The table has tens of thousands of clones, over 70% seen once; the top ten hold approximately 44%. The sample is drawn from a study of blood T cell repertoires in COVID-19. Overall study: Both acute and convalescent COVID-19 samples were obtained from the United States, Italy and Spain. Nucleic acid was either cDNA or gDNA, and it came from T cells, B-cell-depleted T cells, or PBMCs.

V was clipped by 4 bases and J by 7 bases, with 5 bases between them. The V gene's germline CDR1 is MDHEN and CDR2 SYDVKM. This CDR3 comprises 12 residues. This TCR derives from a woman aged 80 or over with active or convalescent COVID-19. This sequence joins TRBV28 and TRBJ1-6; no definite D call. The sequenced sample consisted of peripheral blood. This CDR3 reads CASSSVNSPLHF. CDR3 in DNA: TGTGCCAGCAGTTCGGTGAATTCACCCCTCCACTTT. Filled out from reference TRBV28 and TRBJ1-6, the complete variable domain reads DVKVTQSSRYLVKRTGEKVFLECVQDMDHENMFWYRQDPGLGLRLIYFSYDVKMKEKGDIPEGYSVSREKKERFSLILESASTNQTSMYLCASSSVNSPLHFGNGTRLTVT.